This TCR beta chain was documented in a study of T-cell memory formation after mild COVID-19. Overall study context: TCR clusters largely stayed donor specific.

In TCRdb, the 5' RACE reads were re-called with MiXCR into one record per CDR3 protein. The sample yields approximately 240,000 distinct CDR3 sequences, roughly 17% seen once. The CDR3 loop spans 15 amino acids. From germline, CDR1 is SGHTA and CDR2 FQGNSA. The V gene lost 5 bases and the J gene lost 0 bases, with 11 bases spanning the gap. This chain uses TRBV7-2 with TRBJ2-4, with a tentative D call TRBD2 (5 bases). The clonotype was recovered from a man between 18 and 35 years old who had mild COVID-19 (a few samples of this study predate the infection). Cell type and time point are not known. The sequencing sample was made of PBMCs or a T cell subset sorted from them (not recorded which). The CDR3 DNA follows: TGTGCCAGCAGCGGGAGTCGTGTAGCCAAAAACATTCAGTACTTC. Amino acid sequence: CASSGSRVAKNIQYF.